One and the same sample provided the 17 T cell receptor beta chains below, sequenced in a study of T cell responses to AZD1222 COVID-19 vaccine. Sequencing used immunoSEQ multiplex PCR; TCRdb keeps in-frame clones, though not all of them. Of approximately 200,000 clones listed, approximately 89% are singletons. The input for sequencing was peripheral blood, taken 28 days after the second AZD1222 dose. These receptors all come from an adult who received the AZD1222 COVID-19 vaccine.

The rearrangement links TRBV9 to TRBJ2-1; D perhaps matches TRBD2 (5 bases). Germline V gene lookup returns CDR1 SGDLS and CDR2 YYNGEE. V dropped 0 bases and J dropped 0 bases, with 10 bases sitting between them. CDR3 size: 16 residues. The CDR3 region is CASSVASGNSYNEQFF. The CDR3 nucleotides read TGTGCCAGCAGCGTAGCCTCGGGAAACTCCTACAATGAGCAGTTCTTC.

V gene TRBV6-6 combines with J gene TRBJ1-6, with D unresolved. Trimming removed 4 bases at V and 10 bases at J, with 14 bases between. The CDR3 sequence is 14 residues long. In germline, CDR1 is MNHNY, CDR2 SVGAGI (reference sequence). The CDR3: CASSLYGGNSPLHF. The CDR3 region has the DNA TGTGCCAGCAGTTTATACGGAGGGAACTCACCCCTCCACTTT.

The rearrangement joins TRBV11-3 to TRBJ2-3; TRBD2 aligns across 10 bases. V was clipped by 1 base and J by 1 base; unmatched bases: 2. Germline assignment: CDR1 SGHNT and CDR2 YENEEA. CDR3 size: 16 residues. CDR3 DNA: TGTGCCAGCAGCTTAGGAAGCGGGAGGGGCACAGATACGCAGTATTTT. Its translation is CASSLGSGRGTDTQYF.

This rearrangement joins TRBV28 to TRBJ2-5, with 7 bases that match TRBD2. Germline V gives CDR1 MDHEN, CDR2 SYDVKM. V was clipped by 6 bases and J by 4 bases; unmatched bases: 8. This CDR3 comprises 14 residues. CDR3 sequence: CASSPGGGRETQYF. The DNA for the CDR3 is TGTGCCAGCAGCCCTGGGGGGGGACGAGAGACCCAGTACTTC.

The chain has TRBV2 and TRBJ1-2; 7 positions agree with TRBD1. Germline-derived CDR1 and CDR2 are SNHLY and FYNNEI. The CDR3 has 14 residues. With V trimmed by 2 bases and J by 4 bases, 4 bases remained unmatched. The CDR3 DNA sequence: TGTGCCAGCAGTGAACAGGGGGAACGCTATGGCTACACCTTC. Translated: CASSEQGERYGYTF. Together with reference TRBV2 and TRBJ1-2, the CDR3 gives the full variable domain: EPEVTQTPSHQVTQMGQEVILRCVPISNHLYFYWYRQILGQKVEFLVSFYNNEISEKSEIFDDQFSVERPDGSNFTLKIRSTKLEDSAMYFCASSEQGERYGYTFGSGTRLTVV.

The V and J genes are TRBV19 and TRBJ1-2, with D perhaps matching TRBD1 (6 bases). Trimming stripped 3 bases from V and 2 bases from J, with 7 bases between. CDR1 and CDR2 (germline): LNHDA, SQIVND (reference sequence). The CDR3 has 13 amino acids. The CDR3 DNA is TGTGCCAGTAGTATGGGACAAAACTATGGCTACACCTTC. Translating gives CASSMGQNYGYTF.

The chain combines TRBV24-1 with TRBJ2-1; TRBD2 agrees at 8 bases. CDR1 is KGHDR and CDR2 is SFDVKD in the germline V gene. CDR3 length: 15 residues. Germline trimming cut 4 bases from V and 6 bases from J; bases unmatched to any gene: 7. The CDR3 nucleotides are TGTGCCACCAGTGACCGGGGGGGGATTCGCAATGAGCAGTTCTTC. Amino acids: CATSDRGGIRNEQFF.

This rearrangement joins TRBV9 to TRBJ2-3, with D perhaps matching TRBD1 (5 bases). The length of the CDR3 is 16 residues. V was clipped by 3 bases and J by 2 bases, with 16 bases between them. CDR1 is SGDLS and CDR2 is YYNGEE in the germline V gene. Here the CDR3 reads CASSALVDTITDTQYF. In nucleotides, the CDR3 is TGTGCCAGCAGCGCTTTGGTGGACACTATCACAGATACGCAGTATTTT.

The gene calls are TRBV5-1 and TRBJ2-7; 10 bases fit TRBD2. Germline V gene data show CDR1 as SGHRS and CDR2 as YFSETQ. V dropped 4 bases and J dropped 3; count of bases not matched to a gene: 10. The CDR3 is 16 residues long. In DNA, the CDR3 is TGCGCCAGCAGCAGTACTGCTAGCGGGAGTATCTACGAGCAGTACTTC. It specifies CASSSTASGSIYEQYF.

The chain couples TRBV15 to TRBJ1-4; weak D call: TRBD1 (5 bases). This CDR3 region has 14 residues. The V and J ends lost 8 bases and 8 bases respectively, with 18 bases between them. Germline assignment: CDR1 LNHNV and CDR2 YYDKDF (reference sequence). The CDR3 here is CATGDRNRGEKLFF. The CDR3 DNA reads TGTGCCACCGGGGACCGTAACCGGGGAGAAAAACTGTTTTTT.

This clone showed up just once. V and J are TRBV7-8 and TRBJ1-5, with D tentatively TRBD1 (5 bases). Deletions cut 1 base from V and 0 bases from J, with 10 bases between. CDR1 and CDR2 (germline): SGHVS, FQNEAQ. The CDR3 extends over 16 amino acids. CDR3 protein: CASSLEGSNSNQPQHF. CDR3 DNA: TGTGCCAGCAGCTTAGAGGGGTCTAATAGCAATCAGCCCCAGCATTTT.

The chain combines TRBV19 with TRBJ1-2; 8 bases match TRBD1. Germline V gene lookup returns CDR1 LNHDA and CDR2 SQIVND (reference sequence). Trimming cost V 9 bases and J 6 bases; bases outside gene matches: 9. This CDR3 has 13 amino acids. CDR3 coding DNA: TGTGCCAGCCAGGGGGCGCGTGCGAATGGCTACACCTTC. The encoded protein is CASQGARANGYTF.

This clone was recorded once. V is TRBV30 and J is TRBJ1-2; possibly TRBD1 for D (5 bases). V lost 1 base to trimming and J lost 6 bases, with 6 bases between them. Germline CDR1 GTSNPN, CDR2 SVGIG (reference sequence). The CDR3 has 11 residues. CDR3 nucleotide sequence: TGTGCCTGGAGTGAAGGGGATGGCTACACCTTC. This codes for CAWSEGDGYTF.

CDR3 protein: CASSGPGSSYNSPLHF. DNA of the CDR3: TGTGCCAGCAGTGGACCGGGTAGCTCCTATAATTCACCCCTCCACTTT. The J gene is TRBJ1-6, the V gene TRBV2; no firm D call. Germline V gene sequence: CDR1 SNHLY, CDR2 FYNNEI. This CDR3 comprises 16 residues. Trimming shortened V by 4 bases and J by 0 bases, and 10 bases separated the two germline ends.

The rearrangement links TRBV11-2 to TRBJ1-5, with D hard to call. CDR3 size: 15 residues. With 0 bases removed from V and 2 bases from J, the gap between germline ends came to 8 bases. Germline values: CDR1 SGHAT, CDR2 FQNNGV. The CDR3 here is CASSLDGSGNQPQHF. As DNA, the CDR3 is TGTGCCAGCAGCTTAGATGGTTCGGGCAATCAGCCCCAGCATTTT.

The count of this clone is one. V gene TRBV4-2 combines with J gene TRBJ2-5, with D maybe TRBD2 (7 bases). The germline gives CDR1 LGHNA, CDR2 YNFKEQ. The CDR3 totals 15 residues. V was clipped by 0 bases and J by 1 base, with 9 bases between them. The CDR3 spells CASSQEGGLQETQYF. In DNA, the CDR3 is TGTGCCAGCAGCCAAGAGGGGGGGCTCCAAGAGACCCAGTACTTC.

This chain joins TRBV4-1 and TRBJ2-1; 10 positions agree with TRBD1. From germline, CDR1 is MGHRA and CDR2 YSYEKL. J gave up 4 bases and V 1 base, and 7 bases lay outside the gene matches. The CDR3 is 17 amino acids. CDR3: CASSQGLGTGEYNEQFF. CDR3 DNA sequence: TGCGCCAGCAGCCAAGGCCTGGGGACAGGGGAGTACAATGAGCAGTTCTTC.